The 27 T cell receptor beta chains given below trace back to one sample, sequenced in a study of T cells after yellow fever vaccination. MiXCR, run by TCRdb on the 5' RACE reads, gives a single entry per CDR3 protein. The table records some 320,000 distinct CDR3 sequences, over 3.5% of them present only once. The sample consisted of PBMCs, taken 15 days after the yellow fever booster vaccination. Receptor source: a man younger than 35 who received the YFV17D yellow fever vaccine.

This clonotype was found a few times. The chain joins TRBV6-6 to TRBJ1-5; unclear D gene. CDR1 is MNHNY, CDR2 SVGAGI, per germline (reference sequence). V gave up 6 bases and J gave up 0 bases, with 9 bases separating them. The CDR3 extends over 14 amino acids. CDR3 nucleotides: TGTGCCAGCAGATGGGGAGATAGCAATCAGCCCCAGCATTTT. It specifies CASRWGDSNQPQHF.

This clonotype has more than one count but fewer than ten. The CDR3 DNA reads as TGTGCCATCACCTTGACAGGGGCGATTACTGAAGCTTTCTTT. Its protein product is CAITLTGAITEAFF. This chain joins TRBV10-3 and TRBJ1-1, with 8 bases matching TRBD1. The V gene end was trimmed by 7 bases and the J gene end by 5 bases; junction bases not matched to a gene: 9. This CDR3 contains 14 residues. Germline CDR1 and CDR2: ENHRY and SYGVKD.

This clonotype was seen ten or more times. The rearrangement links TRBV7-9 to TRBJ2-1; TRBD1 aligns across 10 bases. V was pared by 4 bases and J by 7 bases, with 13 bases of the junction left unmatched. Per the germline V gene, CDR1 is SEHNR and CDR2 is FQNEAQ (reference sequence). The CDR3 totals 17 residues. CDR3 in amino acids: CASSSPGQGIGRNEQFF. In DNA, the CDR3 is TGTGCCAGCAGCTCACCGGGACAGGGGATAGGTAGGAATGAGCAGTTCTTC.

This clonotype was detected ten times or more. At one of its ends the junction is not consistent with the germline gene, which may arise from a read error. The chain employs TRBV7-9 and TRBJ2-5; 10 nucleotides match TRBD2. The CDR3 loop spans 15 amino acids. Looked up from germline, CDR1 is SEHNR and CDR2 is FQNEAQ (reference sequence). This CDR3 is CASSPWASGGSGMDF. The CDR3 nucleotides read TGTGCCAGCAGCCCGTGGGCTAGCGGGGGATCAGGCATGGACTTC.

This clonotype came up many times. The rearrangement joins TRBV18 to TRBJ2-3, with D perhaps matching TRBD1 or TRBD2 (5 bases each). Germline V gives CDR1 KGHSH, CDR2 LQKENI. The CDR3 sequence is 14 residues long. V was cut by 5 bases and J by 1 base, with 10 bases left in between. The CDR3 DNA sequence: TGTGCCAGCTCAGGGACGGCTGGCACAGATACGCAGTATTTT. Translated: CASSGTAGTDTQYF.

The sample holds many counts of this clonotype. The CDR3 DNA follows: TGTGCCCGACGGGGACAAGAAGAGACCCAGTACTTC. As protein: CARRGQEETQYF. The chain carries TRBV21-1 and TRBJ2-5; the table names TRBD1, a call not compared with the DNA. TRBV21-1 is recorded as a pseudogene. The CDR3 has 12 residues.

This clonotype was recorded many times. The chain is built from TRBV4-1 and TRBJ1-1, with 8 bases aligning to TRBD1. The V gene's germline CDR1 is MGHRA and CDR2 YSYEKL. V lost 4 bases, J lost 5 bases, and 6 bases stayed unmatched. This CDR3 has 14 residues. The chain's CDR3 is CASSPTGARTEAFF. In DNA, the CDR3 is TGCGCCAGCAGCCCGACAGGGGCGAGAACTGAAGCTTTCTTT.

This clonotype was found many times. The CDR3 DNA reads TGTGCCAGCAGTGAGGTTAGCGGGGGGCTCCTTACCTACGAGCAGTACGTC. Protein sequence: CASSEVSGGLLTYEQYV. The rearrangement uses TRBV6-1 and TRBJ2-7; 10 bases line up with TRBD2. The germline V gene encodes CDR1 MNHNS and CDR2 SASEGT. The trim removed 3 bases at V and 2 bases at J, leaving 10 bases unmatched. The CDR3 has 17 residues.

This clonotype has a count of ten or more. The rearrangement uses TRBV6-2 or TRBV6-3 and TRBJ2-7; D is uncertain. The CDR3 runs 16 residues. The V and J ends lost 0 bases and 2 bases respectively, with 14 bases between them. Germline V gene lookup returns CDR1 MNHEY and CDR2 SVGEGT. The CDR3 sequence is CASSYSAGRNAYEQYV. The CDR3 DNA sequence: TGTGCCAGCAGTTACTCGGCCGGCCGCAATGCCTACGAGCAGTACGTC.

This chain uses TRBV5-6 with TRBJ2-1; no firm D call. The CDR3 spans 15 residues. The germline CDR1 and CDR2 sequences are SGHDT and YYEEEE. Trimming removed 4 bases at V and 0 bases at J, with 11 bases between. The CDR3 is CASSIPFSSYNEQFF. The CDR3 DNA reads TGTGCCAGCAGCATACCGTTTTCCTCCTACAATGAGCAGTTCTTC. The whole variable domain, remainder taken from reference TRBV5-6 and TRBJ2-1, is DAGVTQSPTHLIKTRGQQVTLRCSPKSGHDTVSWYQQALGQGPQFIFQYYEEEERQRGNFPDRFSGHQFPNYSSELNVNALLLGDSALYLCASSIPFSSYNEQFFGPGTRLTVL.

This clonotype has more than one count but fewer than ten. The rearrangement uses TRBV12-3 or TRBV12-4 and TRBJ2-1; TRBD2 might be the D (5 bases). The CDR3 runs 15 residues. Trimming cost V 3 bases and J 4 bases, with 13 bases left between them. The CDR3, as DNA: TGTGCCAGCAGTTTTGGCGCCGCGGGTTACAATGAGCAGTTCTTC. This codes for CASSFGAAGYNEQFF.

This clonotype was seen ten or more times. The chain uses TRBV20-1 and TRBJ2-1, with D possibly being TRBD1 (5 bases). The CDR3 is 15 amino acids. Germline-derived CDR1 and CDR2 are DFQATT and SNEGSKA (reference sequence). Trimming removed 0 bases from V and 5 bases from J, with 14 bases in between. Here the CDR3 reads CSARDGAGPNNEQFF. CDR3 coding DNA: TGCAGTGCTAGAGATGGGGCAGGGCCTAACAATGAGCAGTTCTTC.

The chain is built from TRBV5-1 and TRBJ1-2; perhaps TRBD1 as D (5 bases). V shed 3 bases and J shed 6 bases, with 12 bases lying between them. This CDR3 has 13 residues. Germline CDR1 SGHRS, CDR2 YFSETQ. CDR3 in DNA: TGCGCCAGCAGCTGGGGGGGACTGGATGGCTACACCTTC. Amino acid sequence: CASSWGGLDGYTF.

The gene calls are TRBV5-1 and TRBJ2-5; TRBD2 is a possible D gene (6 bases). The germline V gene has CDR1 SGHRS and CDR2 YFSETQ. The CDR3 runs to 17 residues. The V end lost 2 bases, the J end lost 0 bases, and 17 bases lay between the germline ends. The CDR3 loop is CASSFSWEATYQETQYF. As DNA, the CDR3 is TGCGCCAGCAGCTTTTCTTGGGAGGCTACGTACCAAGAGACCCAGTACTTC. The full variable domain, completed using reference TRBV5-1 and TRBJ2-5, is KAGVTQTPRYLIKTRGQQVTLSCSPISGHRSVSWYQQTPGQGLQFLFEYFSETQRNKGNFPGRFSGRQFSNSRSEMNVSTLELGDSALYLCASSFSWEATYQETQYFGPGTRLLVL.

This clonotype was counted many times. The chain is built from TRBV29-1 and TRBJ2-1; D unclear. CDR3 length: 12 residues. Trimming shortened V by 4 bases and J by 7 bases, and 11 bases separated the two germline ends. Germline assignment: CDR1 SQVTM and CDR2 ANQGSEA. The CDR3 sequence is CSVGVMQNEQFF. CDR3 in DNA: TGCAGCGTTGGAGTGATGCAGAATGAGCAGTTCTTC.

This clonotype has at least ten counts. The CDR3 reads CASRGDSGHLLYGYTF. In DNA form, the CDR3 reads TGTGCCAGCAGGGGAGACTCGGGACACCTACTTTATGGCTACACCTTC. The chain has TRBV6-2 or TRBV6-3 and TRBJ1-2; D is perhaps TRBD1 (6 bases). The CDR3 contains 16 residues. Trimming stripped 6 bases from V and 5 bases from J, with 22 bases between. The germline V gene encodes CDR1 MNHEY and CDR2 SVGEGT.

V is TRBV5-8 and J is TRBJ1-6; a weak D match, TRBD1 (5 bases). CDR3 length: 14 residues. In germline, CDR1 is SGHTS, CDR2 YDEGEE. The germline V and J ends were trimmed by 4 bases and 1 base, with 6 bases remaining between them. CDR3 region: CASSRGSYNSPLHF. The CDR3 DNA follows: TGTGCCAGCAGCCGGGGGTCCTATAATTCACCCCTCCACTTT.

The table lists this clonotype with a few counts. This sequence joins TRBV5-1 and TRBJ2-2, with TRBD2 identical over 8 bases. The germline CDR1 and CDR2 sequences are SGHRS and YFSETQ. The ends lost 4 bases at V and 2 bases at J; junction bases unmatched: 4. The CDR3 spans 15 residues. As DNA, the CDR3 is TGCGCCAGCAGCGCGGGGGGCCCAAACACCGGGGAGCTGTTTTTT. Amino acids: CASSAGGPNTGELFF.

The sample holds a few counts of this clonotype. The J gene is TRBJ1-1, the V gene TRBV7-2; 12 nucleotides line up with TRBD1. This CDR3 is built from 15 residues. J gave up 3 bases and V 7 bases, and 6 bases lay outside the gene matches. Germline loops: CDR1 SGHTA, CDR2 FQGNSA. The DNA of the CDR3 is TGTGCCAGCACCATTGGGACAGGGGGCCACACTGAAGCTTTCTTT. Protein: CASTIGTGGHTEAFF.

This clonotype came up many times. The chain links TRBV20-1 to TRBJ2-5, with D uncertain. The V gene lost 5 bases and the J gene lost 0 bases, with 10 bases spanning the gap. Germline CDR1 reads DFQATT; CDR2 reads SNEGSKA (reference sequence). This CDR3 contains 13 residues. DNA of the CDR3: TGCAGTGCTTACCTAGACAACCAAGAGACCCAGTACTTC. Amino acid sequence: CSAYLDNQETQYF.

There are a few counts of this clonotype. J is TRBJ2-7 and V is TRBV10-3; tentatively, D is TRBD1 (6 bases). This CDR3 has 15 amino acids. V was shortened by 0 bases and J by 2 bases, with 11 bases between the two germline ends. CDR1 is ENHRY and CDR2 is SYGVKD in the germline V gene. The CDR3 coding sequence is TGTGCCATCAGTGAGTCGAACCAGGGGCCCTACGAGCAGTACGTC. It encodes CAISESNQGPYEQYV.

Only a few counts were recorded for this clonotype. The chain couples TRBV9 to TRBJ2-3; TRBD1 is a possible D gene (5 bases). Trimming shortened V by 1 base and J by 0 bases, and 12 bases separated the two germline ends. The CDR3 runs 16 residues. Per the germline V gene, CDR1 is SGDLS and CDR2 is YYNGEE. The CDR3 DNA sequence: TGTGCCAGCAGCGTATATCGACAGAGGAGCACAGATACGCAGTATTTT. Protein product: CASSVYRQRSTDTQYF.

The sample holds many counts of this clonotype. V usage is TRBV7-8 and J usage is TRBJ1-3; D is unclear. This CDR3 is built from 14 residues. V was shortened by 8 bases and J by 2 bases, with 13 bases between the two germline ends. CDR1 and CDR2 (germline): SGHVS, FQNEAQ. CDR3 residues: CASHSMGTGNTIYF. The CDR3 DNA follows: TGTGCCAGCCACAGCATGGGGACTGGAAACACCATATATTTT.

This clonotype has a handful of counts. The CDR3 coding sequence is TGTGCCAGCAGTCGAGACAGGCTCTTTTTTGGGTACAATGAGCAGTTCTTC. Protein sequence: CASSRDRLFFGYNEQFF. This chain uses TRBV7-9 with TRBJ2-1, with D possibly matching TRBD1 (6 bases). Germline V gene lookup returns CDR1 SEHNR and CDR2 FQNEAQ (reference sequence). Trimming shortened V by 6 bases and J by 4 bases, and 22 bases separated the two germline ends. CDR3 length equals 17 residues.

The CDR3 nucleotides are TGTGCCAGCAGTGGACTAGCGGGGAAAGAGACCCAGTACTTC. Translated: CASSGLAGKETQYF. The rearrangement joins TRBV6-2 or TRBV6-3 to TRBJ2-5; 12 nucleotides match TRBD2. This CDR3 is 14 amino acids long. Trimming cost V 5 bases and J 3 bases; bases outside gene matches: 1. Germline CDR1 is MNHEY and CDR2 is SVGEGT.

The chain couples TRBV12-3 or TRBV12-4 to TRBJ1-2, with 7 bases that match TRBD1. The length of the CDR3 is 13 residues. The V and J ends lost 5 bases and 8 bases, in that order; junction bases with no gene match: 8. The CDR3 loop is CASSPTGTDGYTF. CDR3 DNA sequence: TGTGCCAGCAGTCCAACCGGGACAGACGGCTACACCTTC.

This chain uses TRBV18 with TRBJ2-1, with no clear D. V was clipped by 3 bases and J by 6 bases, with 12 bases between them. Germline V gives CDR1 KGHSH, CDR2 LQKENI. The CDR3 has 14 amino acids. The CDR3 nucleotides read TGTGCCAGCTCACCGGGGTTTATCGCCAATGAGCAGTTCTTC. Amino acids: CASSPGFIANEQFF.